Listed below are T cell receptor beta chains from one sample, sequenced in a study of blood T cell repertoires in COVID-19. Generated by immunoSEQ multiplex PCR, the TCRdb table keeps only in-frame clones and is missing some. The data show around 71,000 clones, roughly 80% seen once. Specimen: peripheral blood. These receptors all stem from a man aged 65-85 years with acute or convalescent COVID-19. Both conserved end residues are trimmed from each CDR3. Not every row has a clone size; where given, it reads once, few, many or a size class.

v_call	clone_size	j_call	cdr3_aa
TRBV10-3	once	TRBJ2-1	AISQDRGYNEQF
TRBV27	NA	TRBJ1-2	ASSLSAGNYGYT
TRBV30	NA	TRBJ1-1	AWTQGHEAF
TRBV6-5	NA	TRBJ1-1	ASSADRGTEAF
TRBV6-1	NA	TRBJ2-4	ASSDGGSNNIQY
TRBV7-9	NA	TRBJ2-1	ASSLDWGGSDNSEQF
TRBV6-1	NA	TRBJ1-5	ASSENRGSNQPQH
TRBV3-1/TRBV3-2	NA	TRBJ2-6	ASSPRQGRNSGANVLT
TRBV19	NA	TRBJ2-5	ASSVNRVAETQY
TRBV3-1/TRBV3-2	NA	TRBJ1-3	ASRQQGSGNTIY
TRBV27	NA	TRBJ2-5	ASSPTSGGETQY
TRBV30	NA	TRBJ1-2	AWSPTERPPYGYT
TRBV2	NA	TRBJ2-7	ASSDSGQGTNEQY
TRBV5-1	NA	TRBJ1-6	ASSLGALTGGSPLH
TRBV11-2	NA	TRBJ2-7	ASSHWDSDSYEQY
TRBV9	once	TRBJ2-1	ASSVQSGYNEQF
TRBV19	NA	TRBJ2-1	ASSSSGSYNEQF
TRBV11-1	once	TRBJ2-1	ASSRILSSYNEQF
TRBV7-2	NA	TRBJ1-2	ASSLLPQGEPNYGYT